Reported below is one T cell receptor beta chain. This clonotype has at least ten counts. Its antigen target is currently unknown. Within one base of it there is no much larger clone, and no base qualities were kept. The library was prepared using multiplex PCR. The listed sequencing device is Illumina HiSeq 4000. iRepertoire HTBI primers and Arm-PCR amplification of CDR3 regions were used to construct TCR beta libraries. Before sequencing, the PCR products underwent gel purification. Concerning the study's data processing: A total of fewer than 80 TRBV and some 15 TRBJ segments were identified across samples and were used for gene usage analysis of CDR3 amino acid clonotypes. COPE and FqMerger were used to merge the filtered high-quality paired reads into contigs. BLAST was used to align contigs to the IMGT TRBV, TRBD and TRBJ reference genes, and CDR3 was defined following IMGT. Clonotypes above 0.1% frequency were classified as highly expanded clones. Repertoire diversity was measured by Shannon entropy, and V-J evenness by the Gini coefficient. A clonotype found in more than one individual was treated as public. TCRdb reworked the public reads: Q25 trimming with fastp, MiXCR clone assembly, productive beta chains retained. Every entry covers one CDR3 protein and lists the most common genes and DNA from its rows. TCRdb's processing, not the authors' own work, is the source of the V and J calls. The sample data list around 500,000 distinct CDR3 sequences, and about 12% of these were observed just once. Of the sample, 7.5% to 9% falls within the top ten clones.

The V end loses 3 bases and the J end loses 0 bases, and a stretch of 21 bases separates them. CDR1 and CDR2 are drawn from the germline V gene: MDHEN, SYDVKM. Inclusive of the bounding cysteine and phenylalanine, the CDR3 is 19 residues long. Here the CDR3 DNA is all that survives: 57 bases in frame from base 1. Taken with the paper, the label for time point translates to: newly diagnosed GD, antithyroid drugs for less than 3 months. For both TCR sequencing and RNA sequencing, RNA was extracted from PBMCs using TRIzol. Graves' disease was diagnosed according to American Thyroid Association guidelines. Patients for the study were recruited at an endocrinology department in Xi'an, China. From each patient, around 9 milliliters of peripheral blood was collected into an EDTA anticoagulant tube. Ficoll Paque Plus density gradient separation was used to isolate PBMCs, and no further T cell sorting was performed. An Agilent 2100 Bioanalyzer and agarose gel were used to check RNA quality, while a NanoDrop 2000 measured RNA concentration.

These data originate in a study of regulatory T cells in long-lasting Graves disease (dated by TCRdb to the early 2020s). Study-wide context: Patients with newly diagnosed Graves' disease had been on antithyroid drugs for under 3 months. Peripheral blood TCR sequencing and RNA sequencing compared persistent Graves' disease patients with newly diagnosed Graves' disease patients. The study took place in China and was registered as a clinical trial. A total of around 35 samples underwent TCR sequencing: 13 from persistent and about 20 from newly diagnosed Graves' disease patients. Study-wide conclusions, independent of this receptor: The authors acknowledged the small sample size as a limitation that may reduce accuracy. TRBV28, TRBJ1-2 and TRBJ2-5 were preferentially used in persistent disease, while TRBV20-1 and TRBJ2-1 were favored in newly diagnosed disease. Only peripheral blood was studied, because thyroid tissue, the primary lesion, was inaccessible. Sequencing and analysis were limited to the TCR beta chain. Lower TCR Shannon entropy and fewer highly expanded clones were observed in persistent Graves' disease patients than in newly diagnosed patients, which suggested clonal expansion. More public clonotypes were shared among persistent patients (around 3,000) than among newly diagnosed patients (just under 1,000).

The same specimen was also included in a second study, on T cells in Graves' hyperthyroidism and ophthalmopathy. Reported in the second study: Stable Graves' hyperthyroidism was defined as the absence of progression to ophthalmopathy over 18 months of follow-up. Hyperthyroidism patients were newly diagnosed, had a disease duration of under 2 months, and were aged 18 to 65 years. Exclusion was applied to patients with uncontrolled infections, other autoimmune diseases, pregnancy or lactation. Diagnoses were established on the basis of clinical symptoms, serum thyroxine and TRAb, thyroid ultrasound, and orbital computed tomography. The TCR CDR3 was subjected to a first round of RT-PCR using the HTBI primer set and the Qiagen OneStep RT-PCR kit. Most expanded thyroid clonotypes (frequency above 0.001) were also detected in blood, a finding suggesting that blood repertoires may reflect thyroid immune responses. A 13 V-J signature model separated ophthalmopathy from stable hyperthyroidism, with over 85% sensitivity and 81.08% specificity in cross-validation and 80%/75% in testing. In validation, the model predicted progression to ophthalmopathy with around 71% sensitivity and approximately 78% specificity, a median of 6.5 months before onset. To identify TCR V-J signatures that set the groups apart, the researchers used a discovery cohort of approximately 98 patients, made up of 40 to 45 with Graves' ophthalmopathy and 55 to 65 with stable Graves' hyperthyroidism. Prospective prediction of ophthalmopathy was tested in an independent validation cohort consisting of roughly 20 hyperthyroidism patients and around 16 patients who later progressed to ophthalmopathy. The roughly 91 discovery patients were randomly divided into training and test sets at a 7:3 ratio. Thyroid tissue and blood T-cell repertoires from about six Graves' hyperthyroidism patients were also compared in the study. After blood sampling, hyperthyroidism patients were treated with methimazole at a starting dose of 30 mg daily, and ophthalmopathy patients were treated with high-dose intravenous methylprednisolone. The libraries were constructed in a second round of multiplex PCR and then size-selected and purified. Paired-end sequencing of the libraries was performed with 100 bp reads on an Illumina HiSeq2000. Raw data were processed with SOAPnuke, discarding reads with adapters, uncalled bases, mean Phred below 15, or no exact constant-primer or identifier match. COPE v1.2.5 was used to merge the high-quality paired reads, and each unique nucleotide sequence was defined as a clonotype. MiTCR v1.1 was used to align clonotypes to the IMGT TRBV, TRBD and TRBJ reference segments. The analysis was restricted to V-J combinations with a frequency above 0.0001, which together covered 99% to 99.2% of the repertoires. The TCS score was defined as F50 (clonal expansion) divided by E x V (chaos), with BLOSUM62-based TCRdist calculated between CDR3 peptides within each V-J. Welch's t-statistics and random forest reduced around 550 V-J features to roughly 13, which were used in a naive Bayes classifier (R e1071). Sample size was not statistically predetermined, and blinding of investigators to group allocation was not performed. The paper reports TCR Vbeta CDR3 sequencing of approximately 140 peripheral blood samples: approximately 41 ophthalmopathy, over 70 hyperthyroidism and around 17 progressor patients.

The source is a woman aged 25 to 39 with Graves disease. Donor details come from another sample of the same person, matched by shared clones. The V and J segments used are TRBV28 and TRBJ2-1, with TRBD2 perhaps the D gene, on 5 matching bases. The sample here was peripheral blood mononuclear cells (PBMCs), taken at new diagnosis, from a patient treated with antithyroid drugs. At the DNA level, the sequence is TGTGCCAGCAGTTTCGGTTGGGGATCGAGCGGCTCCTCCTACAATGAGCAGTTCTTC. Its protein product is CASSFGWGSSGSSYNEQFF. With all but the CDR3 taken from the reference TRBV28 and TRBJ2-1 genes, the full variable domain is: DVKVTQSSRYLVKRTGEKVFLECVQDMDHENMFWYRQDPGLGLRLIYFSYDVKMKEKGDIPEGYSVSREKKERFSLILESASTNQTSMYLCASSFGWGSSGSSYNEQFFGPGTRLTVL.